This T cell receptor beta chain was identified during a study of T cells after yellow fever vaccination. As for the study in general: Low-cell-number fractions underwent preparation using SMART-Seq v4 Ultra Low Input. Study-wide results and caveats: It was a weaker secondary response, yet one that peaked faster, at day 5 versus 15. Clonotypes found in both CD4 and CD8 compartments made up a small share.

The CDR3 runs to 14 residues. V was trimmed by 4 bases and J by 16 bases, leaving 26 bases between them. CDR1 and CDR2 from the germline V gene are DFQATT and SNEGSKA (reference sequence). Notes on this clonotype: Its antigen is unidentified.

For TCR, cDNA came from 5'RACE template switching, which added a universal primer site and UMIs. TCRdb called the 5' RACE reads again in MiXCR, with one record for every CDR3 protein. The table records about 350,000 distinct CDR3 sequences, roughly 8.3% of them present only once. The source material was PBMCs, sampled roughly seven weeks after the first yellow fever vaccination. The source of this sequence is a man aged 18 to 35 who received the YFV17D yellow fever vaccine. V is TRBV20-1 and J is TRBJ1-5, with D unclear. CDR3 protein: CSATARGLLATTHF. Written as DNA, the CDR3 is TGCAGTGCTACCGCTAGAGGATTACTAGCGACAACCCATTTT.